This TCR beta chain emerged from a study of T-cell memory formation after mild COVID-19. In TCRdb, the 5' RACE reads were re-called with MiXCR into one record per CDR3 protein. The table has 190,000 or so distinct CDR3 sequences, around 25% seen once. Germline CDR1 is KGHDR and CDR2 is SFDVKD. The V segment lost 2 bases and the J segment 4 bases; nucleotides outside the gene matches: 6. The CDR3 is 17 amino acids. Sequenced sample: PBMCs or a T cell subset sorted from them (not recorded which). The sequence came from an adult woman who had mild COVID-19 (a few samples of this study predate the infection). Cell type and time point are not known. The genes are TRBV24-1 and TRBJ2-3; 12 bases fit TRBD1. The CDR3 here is CATSDWGQGAKADTQYF. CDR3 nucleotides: TGTGCCACCAGTGATTGGGGACAGGGGGCAAAGGCAGATACGCAGTATTTT.